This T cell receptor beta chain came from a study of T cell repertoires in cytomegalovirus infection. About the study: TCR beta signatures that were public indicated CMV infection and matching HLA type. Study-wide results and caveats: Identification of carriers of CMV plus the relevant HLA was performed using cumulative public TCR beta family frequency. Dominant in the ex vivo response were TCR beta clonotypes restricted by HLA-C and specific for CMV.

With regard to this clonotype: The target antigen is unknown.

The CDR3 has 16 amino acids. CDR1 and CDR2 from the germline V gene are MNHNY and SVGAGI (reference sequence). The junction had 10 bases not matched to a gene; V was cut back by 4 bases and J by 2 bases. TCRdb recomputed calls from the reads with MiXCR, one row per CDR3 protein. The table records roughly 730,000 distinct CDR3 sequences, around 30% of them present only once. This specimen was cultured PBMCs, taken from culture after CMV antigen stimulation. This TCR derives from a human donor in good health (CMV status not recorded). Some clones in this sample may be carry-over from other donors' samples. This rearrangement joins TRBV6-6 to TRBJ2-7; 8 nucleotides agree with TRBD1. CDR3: CASSSGTGVHPYEQYF. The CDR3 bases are TGTGCCAGCAGTTCCGGGACAGGCGTTCATCCCTACGAGCAGTACTTC.